This TCR beta chain came from a study of blood T cell repertoires in COVID-19. The V gene lost 1 base and the J gene lost 0 bases, with 3 bases spanning the gap. CDR3 length: 13 amino acids. Per germline, CDR1 SGHTA and CDR2 FQGTGA. Clones were sequenced by immunoSEQ multiplex PCR, and TCRdb holds only the in-frame ones, with some missing. The table has approximately 200,000 clones, 94% seen once. Recruited during active infection, patients (from Seattle) were subsequently followed longitudinally. This sequence was found in a man in his thirties or forties with COVID-19, enrolled during active disease. The material sequenced was peripheral blood. The chain carries TRBV7-3 and TRBJ2-5; D remains unclear. The CDR3 reads CASSLIYQETQYF. CDR3 in DNA: TGTGCCAGCAGCTTAATCTACCAAGAGACCCAGTACTTC.